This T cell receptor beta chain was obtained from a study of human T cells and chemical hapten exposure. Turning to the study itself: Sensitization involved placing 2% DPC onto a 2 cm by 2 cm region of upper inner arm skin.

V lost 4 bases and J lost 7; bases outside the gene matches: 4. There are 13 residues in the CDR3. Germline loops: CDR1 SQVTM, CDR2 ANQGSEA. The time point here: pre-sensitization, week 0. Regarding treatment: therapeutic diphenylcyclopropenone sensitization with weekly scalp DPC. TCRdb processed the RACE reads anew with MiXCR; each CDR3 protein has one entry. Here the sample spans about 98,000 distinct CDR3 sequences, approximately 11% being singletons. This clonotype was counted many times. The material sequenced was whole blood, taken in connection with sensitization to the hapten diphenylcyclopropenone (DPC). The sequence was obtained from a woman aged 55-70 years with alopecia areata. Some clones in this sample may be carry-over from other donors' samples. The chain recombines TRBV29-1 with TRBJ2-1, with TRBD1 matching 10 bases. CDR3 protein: CSVGQGARNEQFF. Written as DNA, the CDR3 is TGCAGCGTTGGACAGGGGGCTAGGAATGAGCAGTTCTTC.